This entry describes one T cell receptor beta chain. The data were taken from a study of shared clonotypes between healthy human individuals. Positive CCR7 selection of CD45RO-negative cells yielded the naive CD8 cells, and terminally differentiated effector memory CD45RA+ cells were excluded. Data came from immunoSEQ multiplex PCR; TCRdb stores just in-frame clones and leaves some out. The sample carries under 2,000,000 clones, approximately 94% recorded once. The CDR3 is 14 residues long. Germline V gene data show CDR1 as MNHEY and CDR2 as SVGAGI. V was pared by 2 bases and J by 5 bases, with 12 bases between.

This rearrangement joins TRBV6-5 to TRBJ1-2, with D hard to call. The sample consisted of naive CD8+ T cells sorted from blood. The source is a man in his late teens or twenties in good health. CDR3 sequence reads: CASSYDSGKYGYTF. The CDR3 region has the DNA TGTGCCAGCAGTTACGATTCTGGGAAATATGGCTACACCTTC.